Described below is a single T cell receptor beta chain sequence and its context. Across several immunoSEQ plates, the genomic DNA of each subset was split evenly. TCRdb keeps only in-frame clones here, not all; method: immunoSEQ multiplex PCR. This table has millions of clones, 90% to 95% appearing once. Trimming cost V 0 bases and J 5 bases, with 2 bases left between them. The CDR3 loop spans 11 amino acids. Per germline, CDR1 SGHTS and CDR2 YDEGEE. These data come from a study of shared clonotypes between healthy human individuals. The rearrangement links TRBV5-8 to TRBJ1-2; no firm D call. The sequencing sample was made of naive CD4+ T cells sorted from blood. Subset defined: CD45RA+ positively selected. The source is a man aged 18 to 29 in good health. The CDR3 loop is CASSLGYGYTF. In nucleotides, the CDR3 is TGTGCCAGCAGCTTGGGGTATGGCTACACCTTC.